The clone carrying this TCR beta chain was seen just once. Its antigen remains unknown. This specimen belongs to a study of OX40 agonist ivuxolimab in advanced cancers. Regarding the study as a whole: More expanded clones were seen, on average, in CD8+ T cells than in CD4+.

The repertoire was sequenced with immunoSEQ multiplex PCR; TCRdb's copy has only in-frame clones and lacks some. This sample carries 40,000 to 50,000 clones, roughly 91% of them seen once, and the ten largest clones take 4.9%. Here the sequenced sample was CD4+ or CD8+ T cells sorted from blood, taken in a trial of the OX40 agonist ivuxolimab. This sequence originates from an adult with an advanced solid tumor such as melanoma, head and neck, liver or kidney cancer.

The CDR3 nucleotides read TGTGCCAGCAGCCCCCAGGGACAGGGTTATCAGCCCCAGCATTTT. This gives the protein CASSPQGQGYQPQHF. The chain uses TRBV28 and TRBJ1-5; 9 positions agree with TRBD1. Germline assignment: CDR1 MDHEN and CDR2 SYDVKM. J gave up 5 bases and V 6 bases, and 8 bases lay outside the gene matches. There are 15 residues in the CDR3.